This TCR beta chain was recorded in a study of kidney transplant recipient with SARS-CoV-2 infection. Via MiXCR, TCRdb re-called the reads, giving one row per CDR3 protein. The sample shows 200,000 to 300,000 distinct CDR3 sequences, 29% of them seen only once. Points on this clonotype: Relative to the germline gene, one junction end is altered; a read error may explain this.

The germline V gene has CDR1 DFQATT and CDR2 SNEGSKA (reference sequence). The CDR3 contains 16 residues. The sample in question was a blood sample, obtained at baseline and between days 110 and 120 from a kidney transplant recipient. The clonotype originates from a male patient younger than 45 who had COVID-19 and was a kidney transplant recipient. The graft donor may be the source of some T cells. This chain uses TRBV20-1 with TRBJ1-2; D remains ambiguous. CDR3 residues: CSAGRGLFRKTYDYTF. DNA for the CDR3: TGCAGTGCTGGTCGCGGGCTGTTTCGAAAGACCTATGACTACACCTTC.